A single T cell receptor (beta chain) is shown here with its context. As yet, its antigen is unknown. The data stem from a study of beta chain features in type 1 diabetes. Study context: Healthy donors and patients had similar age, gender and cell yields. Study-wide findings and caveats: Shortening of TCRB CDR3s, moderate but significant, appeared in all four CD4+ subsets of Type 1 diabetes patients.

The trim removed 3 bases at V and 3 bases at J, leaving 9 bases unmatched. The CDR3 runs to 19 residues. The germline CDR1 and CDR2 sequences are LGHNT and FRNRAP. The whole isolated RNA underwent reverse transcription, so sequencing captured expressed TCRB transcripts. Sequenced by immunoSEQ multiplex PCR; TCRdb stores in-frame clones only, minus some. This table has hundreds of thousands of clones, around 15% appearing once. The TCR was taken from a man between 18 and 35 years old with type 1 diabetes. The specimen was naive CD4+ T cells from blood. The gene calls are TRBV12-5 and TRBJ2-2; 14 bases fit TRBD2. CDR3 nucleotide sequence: TGTGCTAGTGGTTTCCGTTCGGGACTAGCGGGAGTGTACACCGGGGAGCTGTTTTTT. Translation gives CASGFRSGLAGVYTGELFF.